The sequence of this T cell receptor beta chain was determined in a study of shared clonotypes between healthy human individuals. General observations from the study: Compared with memory subsets, naive subsets generally had larger estimated richness. The naive CD4 repertoires of several donors were compared, and around 4.7% of clonotypes were shared.

As regards this clone: What it binds is unknown.

The CDR3 has 18 amino acids. Germline V gene sequence: CDR1 SGDLS, CDR2 YYNGEE. The V gene end was trimmed by 0 bases and the J gene end by 2 bases; junction bases not matched to a gene: 11. Positive CCR7 selection of CD45RO-negative cells yielded the naive CD8 cells, and terminally differentiated effector memory CD45RA+ cells were excluded. All of the donors resided in Nashville, Tennessee, and each was a Caucasian adult. 200 to 250 ng DNA, around 30,000 T cell genomes, went into each sorted-subset replicate PCR. The repertoire was sequenced with immunoSEQ multiplex PCR; TCRdb's copy has only in-frame clones and lacks some. Of about 2.1 million clones listed, about 93% were seen once; the top ten hold 1.5% to 2%.

The origin of this receptor is a man aged 18-30 years in good health. Some clones in this sample may be carry-over from other donors' samples. The sample was naive CD8+ T cells from PBMCs. The chain has TRBV9 and TRBJ2-5; 9 nucleotides align to TRBD2. In nucleotides, the CDR3 is TGTGCCAGCAGCGTAGGCCACCCCAGACTAGCGGCACAAGAGACCCAGTACTTC. Amino acids: CASSVGHPRLAAQETQYF.